The sequence of this T cell receptor (beta chain) was determined in a study of T cells after posttransplantation cyclophosphamide. Points from the study as a whole: Blood and skin or GI T cell repertoires showed limited TRB overlap. Recipient CMV seropositivity and CMV reactivation strongly tracked TRB clonality. Donor-recipient repertoire similarity was low at 1-2 months, rising over year one.

Sampled 1 year posttransplant, controls received myeloablative marrow transplants, methotrexate and a calcineurin inhibitor. Generated by immunoSEQ multiplex PCR, the TCRdb table keeps only in-frame clones and is missing some. This sample has approximately 10,000 clones, with about 80% found just once. The CDR3 contains 14 residues. The V gene end was trimmed by 6 bases and the J gene end by 8 bases; junction bases not matched to a gene: 10. Germline V gene sequence: CDR1 LNHDA, CDR2 SQIVND (reference sequence). Comment on this clone: Its cognate antigen is unknown.

Source: PBMCs, taken less than 400 days after allogeneic stem cell transplant with calcineurin inhibitor and methotrexate. The source of this sequence is a male patient in his 30s who received an allogeneic stem cell transplant from an unrelated donor, was CMV-positive, and had acute GVHD only. Some of the T cells might come from the graft donor. This chain links TRBV19 with TRBJ1-2; 9 bases match TRBD1. CDR3 DNA: TGTGCCAGTAGCTTGGAACAGGGGGCAAAAGGCTACACCTTC. Protein: CASSLEQGAKGYTF.